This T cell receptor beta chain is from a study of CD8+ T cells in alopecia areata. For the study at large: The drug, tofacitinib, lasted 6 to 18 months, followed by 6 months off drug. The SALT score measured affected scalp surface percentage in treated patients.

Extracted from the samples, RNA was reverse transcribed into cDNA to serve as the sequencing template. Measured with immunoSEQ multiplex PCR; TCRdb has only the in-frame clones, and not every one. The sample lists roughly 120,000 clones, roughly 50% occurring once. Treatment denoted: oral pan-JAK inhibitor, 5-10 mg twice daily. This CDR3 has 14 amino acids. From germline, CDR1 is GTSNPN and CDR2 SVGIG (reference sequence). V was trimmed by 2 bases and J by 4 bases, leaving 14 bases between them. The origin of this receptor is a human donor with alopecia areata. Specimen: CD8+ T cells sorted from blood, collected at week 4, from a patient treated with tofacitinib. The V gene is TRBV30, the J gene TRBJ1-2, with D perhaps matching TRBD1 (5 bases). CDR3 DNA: TGTGCCTGGAGTAACTACGGGGCCGCCTATGGCTACACCTTC. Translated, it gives CAWSNYGAAYGYTF.